This T cell receptor (beta chain) is from a study of OX40 agonist ivuxolimab in advanced cancers. Study context: Given to patients was ivuxolimab, an agonistic anti-OX40 (CD134) antibody.

This clone was seen a few times. What it binds is not known. General study findings and limits: In the 0.1 to 3.0 mg/kg range, CD4+ and CD8+ blood T cells had expanded clonally by week 6.

Clones were sequenced by immunoSEQ multiplex PCR, and TCRdb holds only the in-frame ones, with some missing. The data contain approximately 66,000 clones, 85% of them seen just once; the ten biggest clones take up about 0.82%. V lost 5 bases and J lost 7, with 15 bases in between. Germline V CDR1 and CDR2: GTSNPN, SVGIG (reference sequence). The CDR3 has 12 residues. J is TRBJ2-7 and V is TRBV30; the D is unclear. The source of this sequence is an adult with an advanced solid tumor such as melanoma, head and neck, liver or kidney cancer. The material was CD4+ or CD8+ T cells sorted from blood, obtained in a trial of the OX40 agonist ivuxolimab. CDR3 sequence (DNA): TGTGCCTGGTCCGGTGGCCCTCGGGAGCAGTACTTC. The encoded protein is CAWSGGPREQYF.